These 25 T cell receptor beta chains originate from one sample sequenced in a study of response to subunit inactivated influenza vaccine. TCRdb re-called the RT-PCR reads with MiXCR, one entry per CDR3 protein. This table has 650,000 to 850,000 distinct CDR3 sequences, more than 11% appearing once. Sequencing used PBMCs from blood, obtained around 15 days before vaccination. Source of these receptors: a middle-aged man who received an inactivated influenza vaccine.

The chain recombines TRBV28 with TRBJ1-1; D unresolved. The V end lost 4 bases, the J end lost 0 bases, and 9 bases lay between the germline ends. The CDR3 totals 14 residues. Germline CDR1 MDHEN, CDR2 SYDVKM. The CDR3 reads CASSSPSMNTEAFF. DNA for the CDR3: TGTGCCAGCAGTTCGCCCTCTATGAACACTGAAGCTTTCTTT.

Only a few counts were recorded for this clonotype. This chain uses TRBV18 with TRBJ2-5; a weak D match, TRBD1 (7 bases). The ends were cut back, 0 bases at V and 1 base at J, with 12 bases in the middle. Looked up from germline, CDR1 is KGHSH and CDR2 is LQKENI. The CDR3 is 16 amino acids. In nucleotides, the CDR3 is TGTGCCAGCTCACCACCGGGGCAGGGGGGCCAAGAGACCCAGTACTTC. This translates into CASSPPGQGGQETQYF.

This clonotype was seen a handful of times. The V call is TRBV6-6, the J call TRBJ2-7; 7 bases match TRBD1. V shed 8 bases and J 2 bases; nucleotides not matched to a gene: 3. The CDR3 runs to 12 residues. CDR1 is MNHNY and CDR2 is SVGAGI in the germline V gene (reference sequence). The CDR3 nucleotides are TGTGCCAGCGGACAGGCCCCCTACGAGCAGTACTTC. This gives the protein CASGQAPYEQYF.

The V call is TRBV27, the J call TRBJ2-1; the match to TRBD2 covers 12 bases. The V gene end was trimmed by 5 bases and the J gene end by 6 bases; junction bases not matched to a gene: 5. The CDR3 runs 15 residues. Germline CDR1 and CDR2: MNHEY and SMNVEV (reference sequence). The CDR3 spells CASSRELAGGNEQFF. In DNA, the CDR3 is TGTGCCAGCAGTAGGGAACTAGCGGGGGGCAATGAGCAGTTCTTC.

This CDR3 is CASSLGGITDTQYF. The DNA for the CDR3 is TGCGCCAGCAGCTTGGGGGGGATCACAGATACGCAGTATTTT. The chain couples TRBV5-1 to TRBJ2-3, with D perhaps being TRBD1 or TRBD2 (5 bases each). CDR1 and CDR2 from the germline V gene are SGHRS and YFSETQ. Trimming left V 0 bases short and J 2 bases short, with 7 bases between. This CDR3 has 14 residues.

CDR3 residues: CASSLWGRAQYEQYF. Written as DNA, the CDR3 is TGTGCCAGCAGCTTATGGGGGAGGGCTCAATACGAGCAGTACTTC. The V call is TRBV7-2, the J call TRBJ2-7, with TRBD2 identical over 7 bases. The CDR3 runs to 15 residues. The germline gives CDR1 SGHTA, CDR2 FQGNSA. With 2 bases clipped from V and 4 bases from J, the junction kept 8 bases outside the gene matches. The variable domain in full, completed from reference TRBV7-2 and TRBJ2-7, reads GAGVSQSPSNKVTEKGKDVELRCDPISGHTALYWYRQSLGQGLEFLIYFQGNSAPDKSGLPSDRFSAERTGGSVSTLTIQRTQQEDSAVYLCASSLWGRAQYEQYFGPGTRLTVT.

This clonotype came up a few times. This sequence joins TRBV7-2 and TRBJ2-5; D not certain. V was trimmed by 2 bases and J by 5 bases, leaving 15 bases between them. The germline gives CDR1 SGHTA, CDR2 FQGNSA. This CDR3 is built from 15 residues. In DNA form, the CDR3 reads TGTGCCAGCAGCTTATTTCAAACATCAAGGGAGACCCAGTACTTC. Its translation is CASSLFQTSRETQYF.

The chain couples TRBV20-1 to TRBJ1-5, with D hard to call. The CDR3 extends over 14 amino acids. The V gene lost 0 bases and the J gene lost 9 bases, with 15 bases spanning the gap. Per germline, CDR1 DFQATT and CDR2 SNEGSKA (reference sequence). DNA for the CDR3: TGCAGTGCTAGAGATCCGGGTCCCCGGAGGCCCCAGCATTTT. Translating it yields CSARDPGPRRPQHF.

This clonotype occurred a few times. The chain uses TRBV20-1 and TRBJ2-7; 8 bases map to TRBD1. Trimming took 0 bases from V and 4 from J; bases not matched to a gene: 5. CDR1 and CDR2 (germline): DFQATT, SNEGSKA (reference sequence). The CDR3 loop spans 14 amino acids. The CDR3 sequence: CSARDNRGAYEQYF. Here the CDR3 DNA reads TGCAGTGCTAGAGACAACAGGGGGGCTTACGAGCAGTACTTC.

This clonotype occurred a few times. CDR3 DNA sequence: TGTGCCAGCAGTTTAGAGTCCGGTAGAAATGAGCAGTTCTTC. This gives the protein CASSLESGRNEQFF. The chain links TRBV12-3 or TRBV12-4 to TRBJ2-1, with no clear D. V was clipped by 1 base and J by 7 bases, with 11 bases between them. This CDR3 has 14 amino acids.

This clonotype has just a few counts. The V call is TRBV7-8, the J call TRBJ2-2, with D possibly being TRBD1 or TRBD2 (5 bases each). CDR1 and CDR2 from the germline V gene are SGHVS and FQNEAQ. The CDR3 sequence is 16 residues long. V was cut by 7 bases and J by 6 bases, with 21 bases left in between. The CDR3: CASMQGTLSAPGELFF. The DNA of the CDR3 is TGTGCCAGCATGCAAGGGACCCTTAGCGCTCCCGGGGAGCTGTTTTTT.

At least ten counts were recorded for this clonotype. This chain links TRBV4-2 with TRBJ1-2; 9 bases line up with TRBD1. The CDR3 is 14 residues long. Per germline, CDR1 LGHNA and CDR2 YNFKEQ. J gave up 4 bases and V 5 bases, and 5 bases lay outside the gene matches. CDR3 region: CASSSGTGRYGYTF. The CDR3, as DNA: TGTGCCAGCAGCTCCGGGACAGGGCGCTATGGCTACACCTTC.

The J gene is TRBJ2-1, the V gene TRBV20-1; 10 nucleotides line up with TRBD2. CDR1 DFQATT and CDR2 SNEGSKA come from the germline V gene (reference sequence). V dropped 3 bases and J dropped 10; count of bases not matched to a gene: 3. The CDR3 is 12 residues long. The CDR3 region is CSASHSGGEQFF. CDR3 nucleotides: TGCAGTGCTAGCCATAGCGGGGGGGAGCAGTTCTTC.

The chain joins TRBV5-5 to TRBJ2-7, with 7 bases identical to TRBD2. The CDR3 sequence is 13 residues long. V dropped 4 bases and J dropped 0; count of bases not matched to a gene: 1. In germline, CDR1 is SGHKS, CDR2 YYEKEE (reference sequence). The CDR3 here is CASSAGDSYEQYF. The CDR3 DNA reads TGTGCCAGCAGCGCGGGGGACTCCTACGAGCAGTACTTC.

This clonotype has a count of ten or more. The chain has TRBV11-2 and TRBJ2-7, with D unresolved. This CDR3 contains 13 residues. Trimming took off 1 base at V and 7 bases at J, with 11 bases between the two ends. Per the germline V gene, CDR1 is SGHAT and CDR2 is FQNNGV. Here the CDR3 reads CASSLGSSDEQYF. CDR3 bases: TGTGCCAGCAGCTTAGGGTCGTCCGATGAGCAGTACTTC.

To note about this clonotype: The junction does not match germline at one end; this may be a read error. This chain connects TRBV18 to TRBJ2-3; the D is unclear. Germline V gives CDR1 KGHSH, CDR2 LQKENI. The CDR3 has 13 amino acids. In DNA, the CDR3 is TGTGCCAGCTCGCCACCGGCCCTGGATACGCAGTATTTT. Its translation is CASSPPALDTQYF.

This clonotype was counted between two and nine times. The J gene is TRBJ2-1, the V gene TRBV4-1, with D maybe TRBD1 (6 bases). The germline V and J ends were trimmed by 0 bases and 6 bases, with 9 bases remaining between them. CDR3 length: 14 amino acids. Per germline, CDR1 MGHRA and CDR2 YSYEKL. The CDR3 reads CASSQDPRGNEQFF. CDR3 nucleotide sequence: TGCGCCAGCAGCCAAGATCCCAGGGGCAATGAGCAGTTCTTC.

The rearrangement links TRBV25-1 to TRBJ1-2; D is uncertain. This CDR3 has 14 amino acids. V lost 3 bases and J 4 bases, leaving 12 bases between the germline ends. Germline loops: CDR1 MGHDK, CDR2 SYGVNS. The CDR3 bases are TGTGCCAGCAGTGACGGCCGAGGACTCTATGGCTACACCTTC. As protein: CASSDGRGLYGYTF.

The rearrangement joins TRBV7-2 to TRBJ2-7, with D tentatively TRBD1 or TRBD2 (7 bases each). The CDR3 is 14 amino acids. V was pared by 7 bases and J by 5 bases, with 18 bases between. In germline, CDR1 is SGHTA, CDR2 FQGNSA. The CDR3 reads CASTIQGGSHEQYF. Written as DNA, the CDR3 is TGTGCCAGCACCATTCAGGGGGGGAGCCACGAGCAGTACTTC.

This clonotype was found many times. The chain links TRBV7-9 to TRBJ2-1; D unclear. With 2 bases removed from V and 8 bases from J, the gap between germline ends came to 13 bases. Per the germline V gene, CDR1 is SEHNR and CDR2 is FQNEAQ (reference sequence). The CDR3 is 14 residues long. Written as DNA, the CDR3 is TGTGCCAGCAGCTTATCGGGCCTACTCCATGAGCAGTTCTTC. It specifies CASSLSGLLHEQFF.

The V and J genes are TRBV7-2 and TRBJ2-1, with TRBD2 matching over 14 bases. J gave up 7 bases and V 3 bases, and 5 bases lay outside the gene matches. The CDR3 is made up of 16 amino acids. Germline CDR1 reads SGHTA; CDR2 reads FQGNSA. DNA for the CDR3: TGTGCCAGCAGCTTGGGGGGACTAGCGGGAGAGAATGAGCAGTTCTTC. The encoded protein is CASSLGGLAGENEQFF.

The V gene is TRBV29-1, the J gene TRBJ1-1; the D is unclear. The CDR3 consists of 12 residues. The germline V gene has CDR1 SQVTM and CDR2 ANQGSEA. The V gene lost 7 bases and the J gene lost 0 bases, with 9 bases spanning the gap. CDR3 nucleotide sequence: TGCAGCGCCCAGGTGATGAACACTGAAGCTTTCTTT. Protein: CSAQVMNTEAFF.

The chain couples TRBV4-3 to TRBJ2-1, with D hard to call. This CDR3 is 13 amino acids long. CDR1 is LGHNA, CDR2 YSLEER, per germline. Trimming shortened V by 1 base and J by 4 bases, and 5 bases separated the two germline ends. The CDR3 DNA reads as TGCGCCAGCAGCCAAGTTGGATACAATGAGCAGTTCTTC. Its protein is CASSQVGYNEQFF.

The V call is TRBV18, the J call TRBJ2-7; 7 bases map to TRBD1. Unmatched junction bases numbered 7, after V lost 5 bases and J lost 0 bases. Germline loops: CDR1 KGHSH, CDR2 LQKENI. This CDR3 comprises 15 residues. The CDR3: CASSTGQVSSYEQYF. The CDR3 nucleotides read TGTGCCAGCTCAACTGGACAGGTGAGCTCCTACGAGCAGTACTTC.

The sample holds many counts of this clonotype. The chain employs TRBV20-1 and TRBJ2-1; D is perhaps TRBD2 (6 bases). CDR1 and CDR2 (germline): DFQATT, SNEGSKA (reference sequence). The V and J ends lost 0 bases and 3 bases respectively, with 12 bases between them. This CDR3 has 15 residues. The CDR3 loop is CSARDLEGRYNEQFF. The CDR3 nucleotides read TGCAGTGCTAGAGATTTGGAGGGCCGCTACAATGAGCAGTTCTTC.